The 31 T cell receptor beta chains given below trace back to one sample, sequenced in a study of blood T cell repertoires in COVID-19. Sequencing was performed with immunoSEQ multiplex PCR; in TCRdb, only in-frame clones are kept and a portion is missing. The sample holds under 300,000 clones, around 85% seen once. Sample: peripheral blood. The source of these receptors is a man aged 55 to 70 with acute or convalescent COVID-19.

V and J are TRBV5-1 and TRBJ2-3; 7 nucleotides match TRBD2. The length of the CDR3 is 15 residues. The V and J ends lost 4 bases and 2 bases, in that order; junction bases with no gene match: 7. CDR1 SGHRS and CDR2 YFSETQ come from the germline V gene. The CDR3 region has the DNA TGCGCCAGCAGCCCATCCGGGAGGAACACAGATACGCAGTATTTT. It is translated as CASSPSGRNTDTQYF.

This chain joins TRBV29-1 and TRBJ2-1, with TRBD2 matching 12 bases. J lost 5 bases, V lost 2 bases, and 4 bases had no gene match. Per the germline V gene, CDR1 is SQVTM and CDR2 is ANQGSEA. CDR3 size: 15 residues. The CDR3 bases are TGCAGCGTTGAACTAGCGGGAGGGCCGGACAATGAGCAGTTCTTC. Its translation is CSVELAGGPDNEQFF.

The rearrangement uses TRBV30 and TRBJ1-5; D ambiguous. This CDR3 region has 13 residues. V lost 3 bases to trimming and J lost 3 bases, with 9 bases between them. The germline V gene encodes CDR1 GTSNPN and CDR2 SVGIG (reference sequence). CDR3 DNA: TGTGCCTGGAGGACAACTGACAATCAGCCCCAGCATTTT. Amino acids: CAWRTTDNQPQHF.

The chain joins TRBV3-1 (or the pseudogene TRBV3-2) to TRBJ2-1, with D maybe TRBD2 (7 bases). The V end lost 1 base, the J end lost 9 bases, and 16 bases lay between the germline ends. CDR1 and CDR2 from the germline V gene are LGHDT and YNNKEL (reference sequence). The CDR3 consists of 15 residues. The CDR3 region has the DNA TGTGCCAGCAGCCAAGGTCCCGGGGGAGGGGGTGAGCAGTTCTTC. Encoded protein: CASSQGPGGGGEQFF.

The V call is TRBV3-1 (or the pseudogene TRBV3-2), the J call TRBJ2-7, with 11 bases lining up with TRBD2. CDR1 is LGHDT, CDR2 YNNKEL, per germline (reference sequence). This CDR3 comprises 14 residues. The V and J ends lost 4 bases and 4 bases, in that order; junction bases with no gene match: 3. CDR3 DNA: TGTGCCAGCAGCCCGTGGACTAGCGGGTACGAGCAGTACTTC. It yields the protein CASSPWTSGYEQYF.

The V gene is TRBV3-1 (or the pseudogene TRBV3-2), the J gene TRBJ2-1; a possible D gene is TRBD2 (6 bases). Germline V gives CDR1 LGHDT, CDR2 YNNKEL (reference sequence). V was cut by 6 bases and J by 6 bases, with 12 bases left in between. This CDR3 region has 13 residues. CDR3 nucleotide sequence: TGTGCCAGCAGGGAACTAGCCCCCAATGAGCAGTTCTTC. It translates to CASRELAPNEQFF.

The chain uses TRBV9 and TRBJ2-5; 12 bases align to TRBD2. Germline V lookup: CDR1 SGDLS, CDR2 YYNGEE. The J segment lost 2 bases and the V segment lost 0 bases, leaving 2 bases of the junction unmatched. CDR3 length: 16 residues. CDR3 DNA: TGTGCCAGCAGCGTAGGGACTAGCGGGATACAAGAGACCCAGTACTTC. Protein: CASSVGTSGIQETQYF.

On this clone itself: The same CDR3 can be traced to other DNA sequences in this sample. The chain carries TRBV12-3 or TRBV12-4 and TRBJ1-3; D is uncertain. Trimming took off 5 bases at V and 1 base at J, with 6 bases between the two ends. This CDR3 has 13 amino acids. CDR3 DNA: TGTGCCAGCAGTCCCAGTTCTGGAAACACCATATATTTT. It translates to CASSPSSGNTIYF.

The chain links TRBV6-6 to TRBJ1-3; D unresolved. V was clipped by 6 bases and J by 1 base, with 4 bases between them. The CDR3 is 12 amino acids. Germline V gene sequence: CDR1 MNHNY, CDR2 SVGAGI (reference sequence). DNA for the CDR3: TGTGCCAGCAGGACTTCTGGAAACACCATATATTTT. This translates into CASRTSGNTIYF.

The chain combines TRBV18 with TRBJ1-2; TRBD1 might be the D (6 bases). Germline V CDR1 and CDR2: KGHSH, LQKENI. This CDR3 is 16 amino acids long. V gave up 4 bases and J gave up 1 base, with 16 bases separating them. CDR3 bases: TGTGCCAGCTCACATGTCTCAACAGGGTTTAACTATGGCTACACCTTC. Translated, it gives CASSHVSTGFNYGYTF. Combining the CDR3 with reference TRBV18 and TRBJ1-2 gives the whole variable domain NAGVMQNPRHLVRRRGQEARLRCSPMKGHSHVYWYRQLPEEGLKFMVYLQKENIIDESGMPKERFSAEFPKEGPSILRIQQVVRGDSAAYFCASSHVSTGFNYGYTFGSGTRLTVV.

The gene calls are TRBV7-2 and TRBJ2-5; D is unresolved. The V end lost 3 bases, the J end lost 2 bases, and 7 bases lay between the germline ends. The CDR3 extends over 13 amino acids. Germline V lookup: CDR1 SGHTA, CDR2 FQGNSA. The CDR3 DNA follows: TGTGCCAGCAGCTTCTCGGTACAAGAGACCCAGTACTTC. Protein product: CASSFSVQETQYF.

The CDR3 loop reads CASRYRLAGGPGDTQYF. The CDR3 bases are TGTGCCAGCAGGTACAGACTAGCGGGAGGGCCCGGGGATACGCAGTATTTT. The chain has TRBV28 and TRBJ2-3; 14 nucleotides match TRBD2. The CDR3 runs to 17 residues. Germline trimming cut 6 bases from V and 6 bases from J; bases unmatched to any gene: 11. Germline values: CDR1 MDHEN, CDR2 SYDVKM. The whole variable domain, remainder taken from reference TRBV28 and TRBJ2-3, is DVKVTQSSRYLVKRTGEKVFLECVQDMDHENMFWYRQDPGLGLRLIYFSYDVKMKEKGDIPEGYSVSREKKERFSLILESASTNQTSMYLCASRYRLAGGPGDTQYFGPGTRLTVL.

The chain joins TRBV28 to TRBJ1-4; possibly TRBD1 for D (6 bases). The CDR3 loop spans 16 amino acids. Germline CDR1 reads MDHEN; CDR2 reads SYDVKM. V lost 3 bases, J lost 3 bases, and 14 bases lay in between. The CDR3 here is CASSFLGARANEKLFF. The CDR3, as DNA: TGTGCCAGCAGTTTTTTGGGGGCTAGGGCTAATGAAAAACTGTTTTTT.

The chain joins TRBV3-1 (or the pseudogene TRBV3-2) to TRBJ2-7, with a possible D match to TRBD2 (5 bases). CDR1 and CDR2 from the germline V gene are LGHDT and YNNKEL (reference sequence). Trimming shortened V by 5 bases and J by 0 bases, and 14 bases separated the two germline ends. This CDR3 is built from 15 residues. CDR3 bases: TGTGCCAGCAGCGGTCGAGCGGCTAGCTCCTACGAGCAGTACTTC. As protein: CASSGRAASSYEQYF.

This clone was seen only once. This chain uses TRBV7-3 with TRBJ1-1; no firm D call. Germline assignment: CDR1 SGHTA and CDR2 FQGTGA. This CDR3 has 13 residues. Trimming took 3 bases from V and 1 from J, leaving 6 bases between them. The DNA of the CDR3 is TGTGCCAGCAGCTTTGGAGGGAACACTGAAGCTTTCTTT. Translated, it gives CASSFGGNTEAFF.

The chain carries TRBV19 and TRBJ2-1; 7 bases agree with TRBD2. Germline lookup yields CDR1 LNHDA and CDR2 SQIVND (reference sequence). V lost 5 bases to trimming and J lost 8 bases; unmatched junction nucleotides: 9. The CDR3 totals 14 residues. This CDR3 reads CASSWRENTDEQFF. The CDR3, as DNA: TGTGCCAGTAGTTGGCGGGAGAATACGGATGAGCAGTTCTTC.

This chain links TRBV12-5 with TRBJ2-1; TRBD1 matches at 10 bases. The CDR3 extends over 17 amino acids. V gave up 1 base and J gave up 5 bases; unmatched junction bases: 8. In germline, CDR1 is LGHNT, CDR2 FRNRAP. As DNA, the CDR3 is TGTGCTAGTGGTTTGGACCTCCGGGACAGGGGACACAATGAGCAGTTCTTC. It codes for CASGLDLRDRGHNEQFF.

V is TRBV11-3 and J is TRBJ2-3, with 10 nucleotides matching TRBD1. V was pared by 3 bases and J by 3 bases, with 3 bases of the junction left unmatched. CDR1 and CDR2 (germline): SGHNT, YENEEA. This CDR3 is 15 amino acids long. The CDR3 DNA reads as TGTGCCAGCAGCTTCGGACAGGGGGGGACAGATACGCAGTATTTT. As protein: CASSFGQGGTDTQYF.

This chain joins TRBV6-5 and TRBJ1-4, with 10 positions matching TRBD1. Germline V lookup: CDR1 MNHEY, CDR2 SVGAGI. The ends lost 6 bases at V and 4 bases at J; junction bases unmatched: 5. The length of the CDR3 is 15 residues. In nucleotides, the CDR3 is TGTGCCAGCAGCAGACAGGGGGCTAATAATGAAAAACTGTTTTTT. It yields the protein CASSRQGANNEKLFF.

This chain links TRBV7-2 with TRBJ2-1; TRBD2 agrees at 7 bases. J gave up 0 bases and V 2 bases, and 7 bases lay outside the gene matches. CDR1 SGHTA and CDR2 FQGNSA come from the germline V gene. The CDR3 consists of 17 residues. The CDR3 protein is CASSLIWTSGSYNEQFF. The CDR3 coding sequence is TGTGCCAGCAGCTTAATCTGGACTAGTGGCTCCTACAATGAGCAGTTCTTC.

The V and J genes are TRBV5-6 and TRBJ1-6; D gene uncertain. The germline gives CDR1 SGHDT, CDR2 YYEEEE. Trimming removed 4 bases from V and 8 bases from J, with 22 bases in between. The CDR3 is 17 residues long. The CDR3 DNA follows: TGTGCCAGCAGCGCTGGACGGTTCTCAATCGGGGATTCACCCCTCCACTTT. Its translation is CASSAGRFSIGDSPLHF.

CDR3 loop: CSVDGGGVEDTQYF. The CDR3 region has the DNA TGCAGCGTTGACGGCGGGGGGGTGGAAGATACGCAGTATTTT. The rearrangement links TRBV29-1 to TRBJ2-3; 9 positions match TRBD2. The CDR3 is made up of 14 amino acids. CDR1 is SQVTM and CDR2 is ANQGSEA in the germline V gene. V lost 3 bases to trimming and J lost 5 bases; unmatched junction nucleotides: 6.

This rearrangement joins TRBV6-5 to TRBJ1-2; TRBD1 aligns across 9 bases. There are 15 residues in the CDR3. Losses at the gene ends were 6 bases for V and 6 bases for J; bases not matched to a gene: 11. Germline V gene lookup returns CDR1 MNHEY and CDR2 SVGAGI. CDR3 DNA: TGTGCCAGCAGGCGAGCCGGGACAGGGTTGGATGGCTACACCTTC. This translates into CASRRAGTGLDGYTF.

The V and J genes are TRBV7-2 and TRBJ1-5; D possibly corresponds to TRBD1 (5 bases). The V and J ends lost 1 base and 0 bases respectively, with 7 bases between them. CDR1 SGHTA and CDR2 FQGNSA come from the germline V gene. The CDR3 covers 15 residues. This CDR3 is CASSLGGGSNQPQHF. CDR3 coding DNA: TGTGCCAGCAGCTTAGGGGGGGGTAGCAATCAGCCCCAGCATTTT.

This chain connects TRBV6-2 or TRBV6-3 to TRBJ1-6; D is uncertain. Between the trimmed V and J ends, which lost 6 bases and 10 bases, there was a span of 22 bases. Germline assignment: CDR1 MNHEY and CDR2 SVGEGT. The length of the CDR3 is 16 residues. As DNA, the CDR3 is TGTGCCAGCAGCCGAACGCGGGATGCCAGAGACTCACCCCTCCACTTT. Protein: CASSRTRDARDSPLHF.

The CDR3 spells CASSLTGGLKDTQYF. The CDR3 DNA sequence: TGTGCCAGCAGCTTAACGGGGGGCTTAAAAGATACGCAGTATTTT. The gene calls are TRBV7-6 and TRBJ2-3, with D possibly matching TRBD2 (7 bases). V was clipped by 2 bases and J by 5 bases, with 14 bases between them. CDR3 size: 15 residues. The germline CDR1 and CDR2 sequences are SGHVS and FNYEAQ.

This clone has more than one count but fewer than ten. CDR3 amino acids: CASSLIQENTEAFF. The CDR3, as DNA: TGTGCCAGCAGTCTCATACAGGAGAACACTGAAGCTTTCTTT. This rearrangement joins TRBV28 to TRBJ1-1, with D perhaps TRBD1 (5 bases). V shed 5 bases and J shed 1 base, with 11 bases lying between them. The CDR3 contains 14 residues. In germline, CDR1 is MDHEN, CDR2 SYDVKM.

V and J are TRBV27 and TRBJ1-6, with no clear D. Germline V lookup: CDR1 MNHEY, CDR2 SMNVEV (reference sequence). V lost 4 bases and J lost 10, with 11 bases in between. This CDR3 has 13 amino acids. The CDR3 loop reads CASSSASESPLHF. CDR3 nucleotides: TGTGCCAGCAGTTCCGCCTCGGAGTCACCCCTCCACTTT.

The V gene is TRBV19, the J gene TRBJ2-7; maybe TRBD1 (6 bases). V lost 4 bases, J lost 4 bases, and 14 bases lay in between. Germline values: CDR1 LNHDA, CDR2 SQIVND (reference sequence). The CDR3 has 14 amino acids. The CDR3 sequence is CASSTQTGLYEQYF. CDR3 in DNA: TGTGCCAGTAGTACGCAGACAGGTCTTTACGAGCAGTACTTC.

This clone is a singleton in its sample. The V and J genes are TRBV12-5 and TRBJ2-2; TRBD1 matches 7 bases. Unmatched junction bases numbered 7, after V lost 6 bases and J lost 6 bases. The germline gives CDR1 LGHNT, CDR2 FRNRAP. This CDR3 is 14 amino acids long. The CDR3 loop reads CASGNDRAAGELFF. CDR3 coding DNA: TGTGCTAGTGGCAACGACAGGGCTGCCGGGGAGCTGTTTTTT.

The V gene is TRBV2, the J gene TRBJ1-2, with 11 bases aligning to TRBD1. This CDR3 has 15 amino acids. CDR1 is SNHLY and CDR2 is FYNNEI in the germline V gene. V was pared by 6 bases and J by 4 bases, with 7 bases of the junction left unmatched. The CDR3 DNA follows: TGTGCCAGCAGCCCGGACAGGGGGCAAACCTATGGCTACACCTTC. This gives the protein CASSPDRGQTYGYTF. The entire variable domain, with the rest obtained from reference TRBV2 and TRBJ1-2, is as follows: EPEVTQTPSHQVTQMGQEVILRCVPISNHLYFYWYRQILGQKVEFLVSFYNNEISEKSEIFDDQFSVERPDGSNFTLKIRSTKLEDSAMYFCASSPDRGQTYGYTFGSGTRLTVV.